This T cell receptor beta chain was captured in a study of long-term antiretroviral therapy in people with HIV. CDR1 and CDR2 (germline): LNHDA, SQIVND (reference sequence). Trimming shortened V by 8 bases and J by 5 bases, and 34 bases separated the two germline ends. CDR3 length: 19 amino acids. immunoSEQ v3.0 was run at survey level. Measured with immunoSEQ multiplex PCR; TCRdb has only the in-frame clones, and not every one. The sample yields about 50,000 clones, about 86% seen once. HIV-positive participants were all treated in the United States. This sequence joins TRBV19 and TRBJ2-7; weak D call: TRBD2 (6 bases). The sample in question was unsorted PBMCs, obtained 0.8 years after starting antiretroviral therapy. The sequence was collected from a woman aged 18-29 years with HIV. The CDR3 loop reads CASEPGLPGLLAKEHEQYF. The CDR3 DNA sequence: TGTGCCAGTGAGCCGGGGTTACCGGGACTCCTGGCGAAAGAACACGAGCAGTACTTC.